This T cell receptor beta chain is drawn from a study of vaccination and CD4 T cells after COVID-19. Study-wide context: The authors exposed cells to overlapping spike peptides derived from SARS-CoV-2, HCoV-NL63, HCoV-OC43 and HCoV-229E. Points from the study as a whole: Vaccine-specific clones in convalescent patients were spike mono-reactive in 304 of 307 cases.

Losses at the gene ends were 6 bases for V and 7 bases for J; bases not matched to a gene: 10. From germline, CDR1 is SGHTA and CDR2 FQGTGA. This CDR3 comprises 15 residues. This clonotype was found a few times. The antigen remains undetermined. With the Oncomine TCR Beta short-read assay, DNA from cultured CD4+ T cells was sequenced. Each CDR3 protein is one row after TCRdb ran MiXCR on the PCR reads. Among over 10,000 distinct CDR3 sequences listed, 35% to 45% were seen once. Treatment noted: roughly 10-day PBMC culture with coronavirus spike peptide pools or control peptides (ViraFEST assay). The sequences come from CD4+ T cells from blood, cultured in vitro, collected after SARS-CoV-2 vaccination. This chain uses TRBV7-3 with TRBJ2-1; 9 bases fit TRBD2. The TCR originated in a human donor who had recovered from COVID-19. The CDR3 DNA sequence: TGTGCCAGCAGTTACCTGCGGGGGGGCGGGAATGAGCAGTTCTTC. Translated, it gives CASSYLRGGGNEQFF.